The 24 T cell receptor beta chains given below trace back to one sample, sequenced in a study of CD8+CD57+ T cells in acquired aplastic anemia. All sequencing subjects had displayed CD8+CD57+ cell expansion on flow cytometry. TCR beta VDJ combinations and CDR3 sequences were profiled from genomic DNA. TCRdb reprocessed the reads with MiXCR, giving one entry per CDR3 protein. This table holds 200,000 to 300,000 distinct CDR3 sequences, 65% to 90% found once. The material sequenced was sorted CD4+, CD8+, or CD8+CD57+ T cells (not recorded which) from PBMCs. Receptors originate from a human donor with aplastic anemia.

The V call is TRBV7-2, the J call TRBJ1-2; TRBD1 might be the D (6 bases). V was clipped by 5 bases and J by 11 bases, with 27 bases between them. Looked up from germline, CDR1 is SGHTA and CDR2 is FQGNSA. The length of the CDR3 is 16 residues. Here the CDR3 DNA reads TGTGCCAGCAGCCCCGGGGGGCCTGCGTTAGTACATAGTTACACCTTC. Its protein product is CASSPGGPALVHSYTF.

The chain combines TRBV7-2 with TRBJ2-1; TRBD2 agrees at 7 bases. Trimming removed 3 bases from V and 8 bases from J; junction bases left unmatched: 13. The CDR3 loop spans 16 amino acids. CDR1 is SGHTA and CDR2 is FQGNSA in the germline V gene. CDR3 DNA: TGTGCCAGCAGCTTTCTTGGCTGGGGGGGGTGGGATGAGCAGTTCTTC. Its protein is CASSFLGWGGWDEQFF.

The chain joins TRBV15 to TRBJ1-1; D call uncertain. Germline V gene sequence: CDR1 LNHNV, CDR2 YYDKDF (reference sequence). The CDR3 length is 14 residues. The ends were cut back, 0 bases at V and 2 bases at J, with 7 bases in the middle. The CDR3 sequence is CATSRDSINTEAFF. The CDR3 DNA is TGTGCCACCAGCAGAGACAGCATCAACACTGAAGCTTTCTTT.

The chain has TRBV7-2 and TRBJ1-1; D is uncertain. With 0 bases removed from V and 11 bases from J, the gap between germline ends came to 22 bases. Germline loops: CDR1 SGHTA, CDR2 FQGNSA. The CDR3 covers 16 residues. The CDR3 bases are TGTGCCAGCAGCTTAGCGGGAGCGGAGATACGCAGTATTGCTTTCTTT. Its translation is CASSLAGAEIRSIAFF. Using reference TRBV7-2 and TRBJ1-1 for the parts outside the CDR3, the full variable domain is GAGVSQSPSNKVTEKGKDVELRCDPISGHTALYWYRQSLGQGLEFLIYFQGNSAPDKSGLPSDRFSAERTGGSVSTLTIQRTQQEDSAVYLCASSLAGAEIRSIAFFGQGTRLTVV.

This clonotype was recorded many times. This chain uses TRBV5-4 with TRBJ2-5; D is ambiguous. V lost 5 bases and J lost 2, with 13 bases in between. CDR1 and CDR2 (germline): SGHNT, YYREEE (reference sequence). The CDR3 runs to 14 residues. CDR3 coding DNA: TGTGCCAGCAGTATAGGCAGCGAGCAAGAGACCCAGTACTTC. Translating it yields CASSIGSEQETQYF.

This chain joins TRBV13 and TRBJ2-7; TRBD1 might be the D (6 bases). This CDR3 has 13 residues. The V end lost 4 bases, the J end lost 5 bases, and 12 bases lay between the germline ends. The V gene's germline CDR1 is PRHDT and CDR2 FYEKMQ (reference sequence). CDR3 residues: CASSSTGIHEQYF. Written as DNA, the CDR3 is TGTGCCAGCAGCTCAACAGGGATCCACGAGCAGTACTTC.

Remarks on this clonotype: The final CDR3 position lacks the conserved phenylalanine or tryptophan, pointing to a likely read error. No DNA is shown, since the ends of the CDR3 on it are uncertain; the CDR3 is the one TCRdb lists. This chain's CDR3 is CASSQGSATQYFV. The V call is TRBV9, the J call TRBJ1-2. Germline V gene data show CDR1 as SGDLS and CDR2 as YYNGEE. The CDR3 sequence runs 13 residues, both termini included.

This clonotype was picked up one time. CDR3 nucleotides: TGCAGTGCTCCCCGGGGGGGGAGTGGTGAAGCTTTCTTT. Translation gives CSAPRGGSGEAFF. V usage is TRBV20-1 and J usage is TRBJ1-1; possible D gene TRBD1, 5 bases. This CDR3 region has 13 residues. Germline V gene sequence: CDR1 DFQATT, CDR2 SNEGSKA (reference sequence). The ends were cut back, 5 bases at V and 7 bases at J, with 17 bases in the middle.

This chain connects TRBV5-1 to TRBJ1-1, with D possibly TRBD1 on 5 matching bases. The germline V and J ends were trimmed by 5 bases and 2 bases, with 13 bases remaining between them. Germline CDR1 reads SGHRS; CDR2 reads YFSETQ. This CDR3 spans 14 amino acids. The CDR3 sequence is CASRTQGGNTEAFF. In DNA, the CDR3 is TGCGCCAGCAGAACGCAGGGAGGTAACACTGAAGCTTTCTTT.

The CDR3 sequence: CASSGGGATNHRHTF. The DNA of the CDR3 is TGTGCCAGCAGCGGGGGTGGCGCGACAAATCATCGCCACACCTTC. The rearrangement links TRBV9 to TRBJ1-2, with D uncertain. Germline CDR1 is SGDLS and CDR2 is YYNGEE. V was cut by 3 bases and J by 12 bases, with 24 bases left in between. CDR3 length: 15 residues.

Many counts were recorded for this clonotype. The DNA of the CDR3 is TGTGCCAGCAGTGATGATGGCTACACCTTC. Translation: CASSDDGYTF. The chain uses TRBV25-1 and TRBJ1-2, with D hard to call. Trimming removed 3 bases from V and 6 bases from J, with 2 bases in between. The CDR3 contains 10 residues. CDR1 and CDR2 from the germline V gene are MGHDK and SYGVNS.

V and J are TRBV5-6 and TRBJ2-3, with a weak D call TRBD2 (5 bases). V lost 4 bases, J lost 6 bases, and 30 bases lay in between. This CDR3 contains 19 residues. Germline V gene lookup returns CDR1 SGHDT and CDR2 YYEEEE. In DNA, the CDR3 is TGTGCCAGCAGCCCCGTTGACGGTGGAAGTGGGAGCCCCAGGGATACGCAGTATTTT. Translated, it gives CASSPVDGGSGSPRDTQYF. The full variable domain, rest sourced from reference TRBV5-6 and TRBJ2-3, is DAGVTQSPTHLIKTRGQQVTLRCSPKSGHDTVSWYQQALGQGPQFIFQYYEEEERQRGNFPDRFSGHQFPNYSSELNVNALLLGDSALYLCASSPVDGGSGSPRDTQYFGPGTRLTVL.

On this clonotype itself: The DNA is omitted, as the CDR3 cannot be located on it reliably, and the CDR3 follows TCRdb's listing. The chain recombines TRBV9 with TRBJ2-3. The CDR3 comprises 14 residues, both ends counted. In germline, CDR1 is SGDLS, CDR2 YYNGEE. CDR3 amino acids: CASSVAVGSDTHHF.

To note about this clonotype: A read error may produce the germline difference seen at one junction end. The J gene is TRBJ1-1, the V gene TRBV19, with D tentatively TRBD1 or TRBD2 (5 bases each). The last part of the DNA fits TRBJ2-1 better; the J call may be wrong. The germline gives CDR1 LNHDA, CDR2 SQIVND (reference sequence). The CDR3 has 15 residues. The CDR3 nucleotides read TGTGCCAGTAGTTTAGCTAGCACAGGCTACAATGAACAGTTCTTC. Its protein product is CASSLASTGYNEQFF.

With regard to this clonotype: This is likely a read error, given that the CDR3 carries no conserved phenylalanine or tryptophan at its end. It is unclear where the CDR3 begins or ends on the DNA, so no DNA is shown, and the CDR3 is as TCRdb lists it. The CDR3 sequence is CASSEGVGTASGGKFS. V and J are TRBV2 and TRBJ2-1; the table's D gene call, TRBD2, was not cross checked with the DNA. Germline CDR1 is SNHLY and CDR2 is FYNNEI. A total of 16 residues make up the CDR3, ends included.

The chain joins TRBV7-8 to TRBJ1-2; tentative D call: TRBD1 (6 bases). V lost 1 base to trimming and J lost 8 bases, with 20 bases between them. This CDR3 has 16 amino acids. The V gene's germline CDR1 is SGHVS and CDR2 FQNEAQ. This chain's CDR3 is CASSLGLTGNTEGYTF. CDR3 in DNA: TGTGCCAGCAGCTTAGGTCTGACAGGCAACACCGAAGGCTACACCTTC.

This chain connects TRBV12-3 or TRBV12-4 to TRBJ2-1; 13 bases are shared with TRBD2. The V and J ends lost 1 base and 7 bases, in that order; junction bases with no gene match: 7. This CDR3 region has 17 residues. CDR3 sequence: CASSLGQGLAGKNEQFF. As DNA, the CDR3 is TGTGCCAGCAGTTTAGGTCAGGGACTAGCGGGAAAAAATGAGCAGTTCTTC.

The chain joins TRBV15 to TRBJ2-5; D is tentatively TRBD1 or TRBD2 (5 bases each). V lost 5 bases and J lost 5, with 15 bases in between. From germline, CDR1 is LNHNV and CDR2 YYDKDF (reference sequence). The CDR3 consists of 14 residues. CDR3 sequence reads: CATSREKGWETQYF. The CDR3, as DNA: TGTGCCACCAGCCGGGAAAAGGGGTGGGAGACCCAGTACTTC.

CDR3 in amino acids: CASSSDAGRTALSYEQYV. CDR3 coding DNA: TGTGCCAGCAGCTCTGATGCGGGCAGGACAGCCCTTTCCTACGAGCAGTACGTC. The chain employs TRBV11-2 and TRBJ2-7; a weak D match, TRBD1 (6 bases). The length of the CDR3 is 18 residues. Trimming stripped 4 bases from V and 1 base from J, with 23 bases between. Germline-derived CDR1 and CDR2 are SGHAT and FQNNGV.

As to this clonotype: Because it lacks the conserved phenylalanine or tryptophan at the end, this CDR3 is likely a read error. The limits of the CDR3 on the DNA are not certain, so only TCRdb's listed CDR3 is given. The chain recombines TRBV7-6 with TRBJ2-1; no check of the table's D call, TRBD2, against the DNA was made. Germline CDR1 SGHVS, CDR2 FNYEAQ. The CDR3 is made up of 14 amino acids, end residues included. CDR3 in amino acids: CASSLSSYGSPLHL.

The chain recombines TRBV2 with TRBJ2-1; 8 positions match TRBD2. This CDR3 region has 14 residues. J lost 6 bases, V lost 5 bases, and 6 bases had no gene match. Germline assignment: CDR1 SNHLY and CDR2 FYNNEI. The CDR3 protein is CASSLSGRSNEQFF. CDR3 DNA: TGTGCCAGCAGTCTAAGCGGGAGAAGCAATGAGCAGTTCTTC.

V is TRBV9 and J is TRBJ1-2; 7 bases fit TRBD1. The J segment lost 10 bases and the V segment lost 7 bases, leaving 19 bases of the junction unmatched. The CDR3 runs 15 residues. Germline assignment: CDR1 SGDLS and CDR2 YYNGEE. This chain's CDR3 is CASGLTGNAQYFYTF. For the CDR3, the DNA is TGTGCCAGCGGATTGACAGGGAACGCTCAGTATTTCTACACCTTC.

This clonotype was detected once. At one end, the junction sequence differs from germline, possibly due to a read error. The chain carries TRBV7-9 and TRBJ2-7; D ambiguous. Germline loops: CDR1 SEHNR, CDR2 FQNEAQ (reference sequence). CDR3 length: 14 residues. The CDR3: CASSLERSSDEQYF. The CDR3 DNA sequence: TGTGCCAGCAGCCTGGAGAGAAGCTCCGATGAGCAGTATTTC.

The CDR3 sequence: CASRVGGTGKKDFFF. The CDR3 DNA is TGTGCCAGCAGGGTCGGGGGGACAGGTAAGAAGGATTTTTTCTTT. The chain combines TRBV2 with TRBJ1-1; TRBD1 matches at 8 bases. The CDR3 is made up of 15 amino acids. Germline lookup yields CDR1 SNHLY and CDR2 FYNNEI. The ends lost 6 bases at V and 13 bases at J; junction bases unmatched: 19.